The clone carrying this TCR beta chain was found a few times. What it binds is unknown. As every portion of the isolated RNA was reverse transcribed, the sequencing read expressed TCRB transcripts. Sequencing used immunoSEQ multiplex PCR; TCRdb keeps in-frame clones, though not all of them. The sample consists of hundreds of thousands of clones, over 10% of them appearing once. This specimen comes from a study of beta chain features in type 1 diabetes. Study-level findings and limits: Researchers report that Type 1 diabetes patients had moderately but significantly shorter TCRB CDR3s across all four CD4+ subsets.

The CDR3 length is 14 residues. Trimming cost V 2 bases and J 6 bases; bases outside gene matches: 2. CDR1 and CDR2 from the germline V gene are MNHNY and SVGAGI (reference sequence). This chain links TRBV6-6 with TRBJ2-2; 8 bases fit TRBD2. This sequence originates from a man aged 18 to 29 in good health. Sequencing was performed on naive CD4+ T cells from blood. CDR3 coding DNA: TGTGCCAGCAGTTACCGGGAGGGTGCCGGGGAGCTGTTTTTT. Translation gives CASSYREGAGELFF.